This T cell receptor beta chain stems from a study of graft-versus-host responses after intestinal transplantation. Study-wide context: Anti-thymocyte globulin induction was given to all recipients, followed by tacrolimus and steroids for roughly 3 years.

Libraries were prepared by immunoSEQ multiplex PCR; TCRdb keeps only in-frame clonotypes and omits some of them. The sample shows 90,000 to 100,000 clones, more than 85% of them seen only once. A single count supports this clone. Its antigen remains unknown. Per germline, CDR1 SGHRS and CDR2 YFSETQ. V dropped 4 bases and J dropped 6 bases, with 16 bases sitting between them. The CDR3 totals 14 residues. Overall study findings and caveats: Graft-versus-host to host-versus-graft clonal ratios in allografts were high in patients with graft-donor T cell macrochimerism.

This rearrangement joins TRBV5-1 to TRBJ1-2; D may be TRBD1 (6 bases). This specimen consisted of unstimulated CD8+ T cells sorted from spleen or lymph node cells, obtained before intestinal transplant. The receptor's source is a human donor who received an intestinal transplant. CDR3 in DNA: TGCGCCAGCAGCGTAACAGGGACGACGGATGGCTACACCTTC. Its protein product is CASSVTGTTDGYTF.